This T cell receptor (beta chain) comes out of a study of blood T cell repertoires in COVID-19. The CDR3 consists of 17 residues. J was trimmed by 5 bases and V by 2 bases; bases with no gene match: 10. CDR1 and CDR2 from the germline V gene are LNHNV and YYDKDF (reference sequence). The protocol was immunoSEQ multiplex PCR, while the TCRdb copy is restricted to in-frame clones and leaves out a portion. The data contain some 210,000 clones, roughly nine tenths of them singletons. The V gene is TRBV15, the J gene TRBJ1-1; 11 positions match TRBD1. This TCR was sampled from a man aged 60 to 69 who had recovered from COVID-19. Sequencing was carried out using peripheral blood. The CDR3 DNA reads TGTGCCACCAGCAGATACGGGACAGGGGGGCGTGAGACTGAAGCTTTCTTT. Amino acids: CATSRYGTGGRETEAFF.